Below, one TCR beta chain is given with its context. The antigen is unknown. The CDR3 covers 14 residues. Germline lookup yields CDR1 MDHEN and CDR2 SYDVKM. TRB amplification used approximately 250 ng of peripheral blood genomic DNA. These data come from a study of T cell clusters in autoimmune cytopenias. Study outcomes and limitations: TRB repertoire shifts in secondary cytopenia and chronic lymphocytic leukemia mostly reflected lymphoma, not autoimmunity. The cluster-lack signature was not seen for secondary cytopenia versus chronic lymphocytic leukemia. Primary autoimmune cytopenia patients appeared to lack physiological T cell clusters present in healthy donors.

TRB rearrangements were amplified by touch-down multiplex PCR with mixed TRB-A/B primers. TCRdb reworked the multiplex PCR reads into one entry per CDR3 protein, no DNA. The listing records thousands of distinct CDR3 sequences. Sequences were obtained from peripheral blood. The rearrangement joins TRBV28 to TRBJ2-1; with no DNA, the TCRdb D assignment of TRBD2 cannot be verified. This sequence originates from a human donor with an autoimmune cytopenia or autoimmune hepatitis (not recorded which). The CDR3 loop reads CASTPGLGVDEQFF.